This TCR beta chain originates from a study of blood T cells in healthy people across ages. Broader study findings: Estimated diversity across one million T cells was deemed an underestimate.

Germline CDR1 MGHDK, CDR2 SYGVNS. The CDR3 totals 15 residues. Germline trimming cut 3 bases from V and 4 bases from J; bases unmatched to any gene: 5. PCR was performed a second time for about 6 to 11 cycles using a sample-barcoded 5' primer and a J-beta primer mix. Each CDR3 protein is one row after TCRdb ran MiXCR on the 5' RACE reads. The sample yields 800,000 or so distinct CDR3 sequences, 20% to 25% seen once. This clonotype was seen a few times. Its target is unknown. This sample also appeared in a second study, on T cells of mothers and their children. That work contributes: Reverse transcription into cDNA received all extracted RNA, at about 1.5 ug per 15 ul. An overlap that was slightly higher, though non-significant, was seen in related mother-child pairs versus unrelated pairs.

This receptor was obtained from a boy aged 5-17 years in good health. The chain combines TRBV25-1 with TRBJ2-5, with 10 bases fitting TRBD1. Sequencing used blood. CDR3 sequence: CASSETGGLLETQYF. CDR3 nucleotide sequence: TGTGCCAGCAGTGAGACAGGGGGCTTGTTAGAGACCCAGTACTTC.